This is a list of T cell receptor beta chains from one sample in a study of shared clonotypes between healthy human individuals. Here immunoSEQ multiplex PCR was the method, and the copy in TCRdb shows in-frame clones only, minus some. The sample consists of about a million clones, around four fifths of them appearing once. Sequencing was done on a sample of memory CD4+ T cells sorted from blood. The receptors derive from a young man in good health. CDR3s include the opening cysteine and the closing phenylalanine or tryptophan. A D gene is named only where the DNA matches it firmly. Size values are once, few and many counts, or a class for expanded clones, and some rows have none.

d_call,clone_size,v_call,j_call,cdr3_nt,cdr3_aa
.,.,TRBV10-3,TRBJ2-7,TGTGCCATCAGTGAGCCAAACGGAGGTTACGAGCAGTACTTC,CAISEPNGGYEQYF
.,once,TRBV2,TRBJ2-1,TGTGCCAGCAGTGAATCGGCGGGTTCCTACAATGAGCAGTTCTTC,CASSESAGSYNEQFF
TRBD2,.,TRBV5-4,TRBJ2-1,TGTGCCAGCAGCTTGGGGACTAGCGCTCACAATGAGCAGTTCTTC,CASSLGTSAHNEQFF
.,.,TRBV28,TRBJ2-5,TGTGCCGGCCAGACAGCCGCCCAAGAGACCCAGTACTTC,CAGQTAAQETQYF
TRBD2,.,TRBV25-1,TRBJ2-1,TGTGCCAGCAGTGGGGCGGGAGGGGCGTGGAATGAGCAGTTCTTC,CASSGAGGAWNEQFF
TRBD1,few,TRBV5-4,TRBJ1-4,TGTGCCAGCAGCTTGGATGGGACAGGGGCCCTTAATGAAAAACTGTTTTTT,CASSLDGTGALNEKLFF
.,.,TRBV7-9,TRBJ2-3,TGTGCCAGCAGCGGAGAGCGGGCCGACCTTATCCATACGCAGTATTTT,CASSGERADLIHTQYF
TRBD1,.,TRBV5-1,TRBJ2-7,TGCGCCAGCAGCTCCCACGGACAGGGAGCCTACGAGCAGTACTTC,CASSSHGQGAYEQYF
TRBD1,.,TRBV5-4,TRBJ2-7,TGTGCCAGCAGCTTAGGGGGCGATCCTCGAGAGCAGTACTTC,CASSLGGDPREQYF
.,.,TRBV28,TRBJ2-7,TGTGCCAGCAGTTTAGACCAATTGAAGCAGTACTTC,CASSLDQLKQYF
TRBD1,.,TRBV6-1,TRBJ2-7,TGTGCCAGCAGTCCCCAGACAGGGTACTACGAGCAGTACTTC,CASSPQTGYYEQYF
.,.,TRBV7-3,TRBJ2-3,TGTGCCAGCAGCCCTAACGGGGGTGATACGCAGTATTTT,CASSPNGGDTQYF
.,once,TRBV15,TRBJ2-7,TGTGCCACCAGCAGAAACCCGGACAGCCCCTACGAGCAGTACTTC,CATSRNPDSPYEQYF
.,once,TRBV20-1,TRBJ1-2,TGCAGTGCTAATACTAACTATGGCTACACCTTC,CSANTNYGYTF
.,.,TRBV25-1,TRBJ1-1,TGTGCCAGCATGCGGGGGGGGAGCACTGAAGCTTTCTTT,CASMRGGSTEAFF
.,.,TRBV29-1,TRBJ2-6,TGCAGCGCCGATCCAGGGATCGCGGGGGCCAACGTCCTGACTTTC,CSADPGIAGANVLTF
.,.,TRBV5-4,TRBJ2-3,TGTGCCAGCAGCTTGGGGCAGGGGTGGGATACGCAGTATTTT,CASSLGQGWDTQYF
TRBD2,many,TRBV19,TRBJ2-4,TGTGCCAGTAGTACCACTAGCGGGGCTATAGCCAAAAACATTCAGTACTTC,CASSTTSGAIAKNIQYF
.,.,TRBV9,TRBJ2-5,TGTGCCAGCAGCGGGGGGTCCCAAGAGACCCAGTACTTC,CASSGGSQETQYF
TRBD1,few,TRBV5-1,TRBJ1-6,TGCGCCAGCAGCTTGGTAGGACAGGGGAATTCACCCCTCCACTTT,CASSLVGQGNSPLHF
TRBD1,.,TRBV6-6,TRBJ1-1,TGTGCCAGCAGCAATTCCCTCGGGGGACAGGGGACTGAAGCTTTCTTT,CASSNSLGGQGTEAFF
.,few,TRBV30,TRBJ1-6,TGTGCCTGGAGCAGGGATTTAGATTCACCCCTCCACTTT,CAWSRDLDSPLHF
.,once,TRBV5-1,TRBJ2-5,TGCGCCAGCAGCGGGGGACTCAAAGAGACCCAGTACTTC,CASSGGLKETQYF
.,.,TRBV19,TRBJ2-2,TGTGCCAGTAGAGGGCGCTCAAGGGCCGGGGAGCTGTTTTTT,CASRGRSRAGELFF